This T cell receptor (beta chain) was identified in a study of STAT5B mutations in CD4+ large granular lymphocyte leukemia. Repertoires were generated with immunoSEQ multiplex PCR, while TCRdb's copy carries only in-frame clones and drops some. The sample has under 35,000 clones, approximately 67% seen once; the top ten hold 1.5% to 2%. The CDR3 is 14 amino acids. V lost 0 bases and J 1 base, leaving 5 bases between the germline ends. Germline CDR1 ENHRY, CDR2 SYGVKD. General observations from the study: CD4-sorted patient repertoires seemed more clonal than healthy CD4+ repertoires. 8/27 top patient clones versus 2/35 control clones were TRBV06-family.

This clone was recorded a few times. Its matching antigen is unknown. V usage is TRBV10-3 and J usage is TRBJ2-3; D remains unclear. This clonotype originated in a human donor in good health. Material: CD4+ T cells from blood buffy coats. CDR3 DNA sequence: TGTGCCATCAGTGAGTCAATCGGCACAGATACGCAGTATTTT. Protein sequence: CAISESIGTDTQYF.